The clone carrying this T cell receptor beta chain is a singleton in its sample. This specimen comes from a study of blood T cell repertoires in COVID-19. Only in-frame clones appear in the TCRdb table, and some are missing; sequencing was by immunoSEQ multiplex PCR. This sample carries fewer than 350,000 clones, approximately 87% of them seen once, and the ten largest clones take approximately 12%. Germline lookup yields CDR1 MGHRA and CDR2 YSYEKL. The CDR3 length is 14 residues. V lost 8 bases and J lost 2, with 13 bases in between. The source of this sequence is a woman aged 30 to 39 with COVID-19, enrolled during active disease. The sequenced material came from peripheral blood. This chain uses TRBV4-1 with TRBJ2-1; D perhaps matches TRBD2 (6 bases). The CDR3 bases are TGCGCCAGCTCCTCGACGGGAGCCTACAATGAGCAGTTCTTC. Its translation is CASSSTGAYNEQFF.